The 32 T cell receptor beta chains below come from one sample, sequenced in a study of T cell responses to AZD1222 COVID-19 vaccine. The data were produced by immunoSEQ multiplex PCR, yet TCRdb's version contains in-frame clones alone and is incomplete. Among 180,000 or so clones listed, 88% were seen once. Specimen: peripheral blood, collected 28 days after the second AZD1222 dose. These receptors all stem from an adult who received the AZD1222 COVID-19 vaccine.

This chain uses TRBV7-3 with TRBJ2-7; 14 bases are shared with TRBD2. CDR3 length equals 14 residues. J was trimmed by 6 bases and V by 5 bases; bases with no gene match: 3. CDR1 and CDR2 (germline): SGHTA, FQGTGA. The CDR3 DNA follows: TGTGCCAGCAGCCCTGGACTAGCGGGAGGCGAGCAGTACTTC. Its translation is CASSPGLAGGEQYF.

The genes are TRBV6-5 and TRBJ1-2; D gene unclear. The CDR3 has 13 residues. CDR1 MNHEY and CDR2 SVGAGI come from the germline V gene. The V gene lost 7 bases and the J gene lost 8 bases, with 17 bases spanning the gap. As DNA, the CDR3 is TGTGCCAGCAAAACCACCGGGCCTCGGGGCTACACCTTC. It yields the protein CASKTTGPRGYTF.

The chain is built from TRBV6-5 and TRBJ2-7, with 9 bases aligning to TRBD1. Germline V gives CDR1 MNHEY, CDR2 SVGAGI. Losses at the gene ends were 7 bases for V and 7 bases for J; bases not matched to a gene: 8. The CDR3 spans 13 residues. The CDR3 DNA is TGTGCCAGCAAGATACAGGGGGCGCAAGAGCAGTACTTC. Protein sequence: CASKIQGAQEQYF.

The rearrangement links TRBV7-2 to TRBJ2-1; no clear D. V lost 2 bases to trimming and J lost 9 bases, with 20 bases between them. CDR3 size: 16 residues. Germline V gene sequence: CDR1 SGHTA, CDR2 FQGNSA. This chain's CDR3 is CASSLYLGRRTGEQFF. The CDR3 region has the DNA TGTGCCAGCAGCTTATATCTCGGGCGGCGGACGGGTGAGCAGTTCTTC.

Only a few counts were recorded for this clone. The chain is built from TRBV18 and TRBJ1-1; D ambiguous. The CDR3 sequence is 13 residues long. Trimming stripped 2 bases from V and 1 base from J, with 5 bases between. Germline V lookup: CDR1 KGHSH, CDR2 LQKENI. Here the CDR3 DNA reads TGTGCCAGCTCACCATCGTCGAACACTGAAGCTTTCTTT. This sequence encodes CASSPSSNTEAFF.

The chain is built from TRBV28 and TRBJ2-7, with no clear D. The CDR3 totals 15 residues. Trimming stripped 4 bases from V and 0 bases from J, with 13 bases between. Germline CDR1 and CDR2: MDHEN and SYDVKM. This CDR3 reads CASSSLVFPSYEQYF. CDR3 bases: TGTGCCAGCAGTTCCCTAGTTTTCCCCTCCTACGAGCAGTACTTC.

V is TRBV5-1 and J is TRBJ1-1; possible D gene TRBD1, 6 bases. The V end lost 0 bases, the J end lost 2 bases, and 8 bases lay between the germline ends. The V gene's germline CDR1 is SGHRS and CDR2 YFSETQ. The CDR3 sequence is 14 residues long. DNA of the CDR3: TGCGCCAGCAGCTTGGGACAGGCCAACACTGAAGCTTTCTTT. This codes for CASSLGQANTEAFF.

V and J are TRBV27 and TRBJ1-5, with no clear D. The germline CDR1 and CDR2 sequences are MNHEY and SMNVEV (reference sequence). Trimming stripped 1 base from V and 0 bases from J, with 4 bases between. The CDR3 sequence is 14 residues long. CDR3 region: CASSLYLSNQPQHF. CDR3 nucleotides: TGTGCCAGCAGTTTATACCTTAGCAATCAGCCCCAGCATTTT.

The V and J genes are TRBV4-1 and TRBJ2-2; 10 positions match TRBD1. Trimming at V came to 3 bases and at J to 5 bases, leaving 6 bases not matched to a gene. The CDR3 totals 16 residues. Germline values: CDR1 MGHRA, CDR2 YSYEKL. The CDR3 sequence is CASSQGDRGGTGELFF. The CDR3, as DNA: TGCGCCAGCAGCCAGGGGGACAGGGGTGGGACCGGGGAGCTGTTTTTT.

The V call is TRBV7-3, the J call TRBJ2-1; D assignment may be TRBD1 or TRBD2 (5 bases each). The length of the CDR3 is 14 residues. Germline V lookup: CDR1 SGHTA, CDR2 FQGTGA. Trimming cost V 5 bases and J 7 bases, with 15 bases left between them. The CDR3 here is CASSRPGPGNEQFF. Written as DNA, the CDR3 is TGTGCCAGCAGCAGGCCGGGGCCGGGGAATGAGCAGTTCTTC.

Note on this clone: The sample has other DNA sequences that encode this CDR3 too. The rearrangement links TRBV5-6 to TRBJ2-7; unclear D gene. Germline loops: CDR1 SGHDT, CDR2 YYEEEE. Trimming removed 3 bases at V and 2 bases at J, with 3 bases between. CDR3 length: 11 amino acids. CDR3 sequence reads: CASSSTYEQYF. The CDR3 nucleotides are TGTGCCAGCAGCTCCACCTACGAGCAGTACTTC. Variable domain in full (rest from reference TRBV5-6 and TRBJ2-7): DAGVTQSPTHLIKTRGQQVTLRCSPKSGHDTVSWYQQALGQGPQFIFQYYEEEERQRGNFPDRFSGHQFPNYSSELNVNALLLGDSALYLCASSSTYEQYFGPGTRLTVT.

This chain connects TRBV28 to TRBJ2-7; possible D gene TRBD2, 5 bases. V lost 3 bases, J lost 0 bases, and 15 bases lay in between. Germline CDR1 is MDHEN and CDR2 is SYDVKM. This CDR3 has 16 residues. Here the CDR3 DNA reads TGTGCCAGCAGTTTTACATTGGCGGGCCTCTCCTACGAGCAGTACTTC. Translation gives CASSFTLAGLSYEQYF.

This chain connects TRBV10-3 to TRBJ2-7; no firm D call. The CDR3 consists of 15 residues. V was clipped by 0 bases and J by 2 bases, with 11 bases between them. Germline V gives CDR1 ENHRY, CDR2 SYGVKD. CDR3 in DNA: TGTGCCATCAGTGAGTCCATAACTGCCCCCTACGAGCAGTACTTC. It specifies CAISESITAPYEQYF.

The chain has TRBV5-1 and TRBJ1-2, with 7 bases fitting TRBD1. CDR1 and CDR2 from the germline V gene are SGHRS and YFSETQ. Trimming removed 4 bases from V and 3 bases from J; junction bases left unmatched: 6. The CDR3 loop spans 14 amino acids. The CDR3 nucleotides are TGCGCCAGCAGCGCCGGACAGGACTACTATGGCTACACCTTC. Translating gives CASSAGQDYYGYTF.

The chain carries TRBV24-1 and TRBJ2-1; 8 bases are shared with TRBD1. The length of the CDR3 is 15 residues. V trimming: 7 bases; J trimming: 4 bases; junction bases outside the gene matches: 8. Looked up from germline, CDR1 is KGHDR and CDR2 is SFDVKD. As DNA, the CDR3 is TGTGCCACCAGAAAAACAGGGGGTGGGTACAATGAGCAGTTCTTC. Its translation: CATRKTGGGYNEQFF.

V is TRBV7-9 and J is TRBJ2-3; D call uncertain. Germline V gives CDR1 SEHNR, CDR2 FQNEAQ (reference sequence). The CDR3 contains 15 residues. Trimming took 5 bases from V and 1 from J, leaving 13 bases between them. CDR3 loop: CASSRFLGGTDTQYF. CDR3 nucleotide sequence: TGTGCCAGCAGCCGATTCTTGGGTGGCACAGATACGCAGTATTTT.

The rearrangement links TRBV5-5 to TRBJ2-7, with 7 bases matching TRBD1. With 3 bases clipped from V and 4 bases from J, the junction kept 7 bases outside the gene matches. The CDR3 loop spans 14 amino acids. CDR1 and CDR2 (germline): SGHKS, YYEKEE (reference sequence). The CDR3 region has the DNA TGTGCCAGCAGCTCCCAAGGGGGCCCTTACGAGCAGTACTTC. Encoded protein: CASSSQGGPYEQYF.

The genes are TRBV5-4 and TRBJ2-7; 9 bases are a match to TRBD1. The length of the CDR3 is 14 residues. V dropped 9 bases and J dropped 2; count of bases not matched to a gene: 9. The germline gives CDR1 SGHNT, CDR2 YYREEE (reference sequence). CDR3 loop: CATKAQGATYEQYF. DNA of the CDR3: TGTGCCACTAAAGCACAGGGGGCAACCTACGAGCAGTACTTC.

The V call is TRBV9, the J call TRBJ2-3; either TRBD1 or TRBD2 may fit D (6 bases each). The CDR3 length is 15 residues. V was trimmed by 3 bases and J by 0 bases, leaving 11 bases between them. Per the germline V gene, CDR1 is SGDLS and CDR2 is YYNGEE. CDR3 sequence (DNA): TGTGCCAGCAGCGAGGGGGGATATAGCACAGATACGCAGTATTTT. Amino acid sequence: CASSEGGYSTDTQYF.

The chain recombines TRBV7-8 with TRBJ2-2; TRBD1 aligns across 8 bases. With 5 bases clipped from V and 5 bases from J, the junction kept 7 bases outside the gene matches. CDR3 size: 15 residues. Looked up from germline, CDR1 is SGHVS and CDR2 is FQNEAQ. The DNA of the CDR3 is TGTGCCAGCAGCCTATCAGGGGGCGCAACCGGGGAGCTGTTTTTT. Protein product: CASSLSGGATGELFF.

The rearrangement links TRBV4-3 to TRBJ1-6; D is uncertain. V lost 0 bases to trimming and J lost 7 bases, with 7 bases between them. The CDR3 totals 14 residues. Germline assignment: CDR1 LGHNA and CDR2 YSLEER. CDR3 loop: CASSQDWGNSPLHF. The CDR3 nucleotides are TGCGCCAGCAGCCAAGATTGGGGAAATTCACCCCTCCACTTT.

The gene calls are TRBV24-1 and TRBJ1-1, with D unclear. Germline-derived CDR1 and CDR2 are KGHDR and SFDVKD. V lost 5 bases to trimming and J lost 1 base, with 10 bases between them. The CDR3 spans 14 residues. In nucleotides, the CDR3 is TGTGCCACCAGTGTTATAGTGGGGAACACTGAAGCTTTCTTT. Protein sequence: CATSVIVGNTEAFF.

V and J are TRBV9 and TRBJ2-5; 8 nucleotides line up with TRBD2. This CDR3 has 15 amino acids. The V gene's germline CDR1 is SGDLS and CDR2 YYNGEE. With V trimmed by 0 bases and J by 5 bases, 6 bases remained unmatched. CDR3 amino acids: CASSVGAGVWETQYF. The CDR3 coding sequence is TGTGCCAGCAGCGTAGGAGCGGGAGTGTGGGAGACCCAGTACTTC.

This sequence joins TRBV29-1 and TRBJ2-3, with 10 bases fitting TRBD1. The CDR3 contains 16 residues. Germline V gene sequence: CDR1 SQVTM, CDR2 ANQGSEA. V gave up 5 bases and J gave up 1 base; unmatched junction bases: 9. CDR3 protein: CSVYAGQGSGTDTQYF. The CDR3 nucleotides read TGCAGCGTTTACGCGGGACAGGGGAGCGGCACAGATACGCAGTATTTT.

The rearrangement links TRBV7-2 to TRBJ1-4; tentative D call: TRBD1 (5 bases). V dropped 5 bases and J dropped 5 bases, with 12 bases sitting between them. This CDR3 region has 14 residues. Per germline, CDR1 SGHTA and CDR2 FQGNSA. CDR3 coding DNA: TGTGCCAGCAGCCCCGGGACGTTGAATGAAAAACTGTTTTTT. Translation gives CASSPGTLNEKLFF.

The chain combines TRBV13 with TRBJ1-1, with no clear D. V shed 6 bases and J shed 3 bases, with 8 bases lying between them. The length of the CDR3 is 12 residues. CDR1 and CDR2 (germline): PRHDT, FYEKMQ (reference sequence). The CDR3 reads CASRLTDTEAFF. DNA of the CDR3: TGTGCCAGCAGGCTCACAGACACTGAAGCTTTCTTT. The complete variable domain, with remaining parts taken from reference TRBV13 and TRBJ1-1, reads AAGVIQSPRHLIKEKRETATLKCYPIPRHDTVYWYQQGPGQDPQFLISFYEKMQSDKGSIPDRFSAQQFSDYHSELNMSSLELGDSALYFCASRLTDTEAFFGQGTRLTVV.

The chain recombines TRBV6-2 or TRBV6-3 with TRBJ2-7; perhaps TRBD1 as D (5 bases). The CDR3 has 16 residues. Germline loops: CDR1 MNHEY, CDR2 SVGEGT. Trimming stripped 4 bases from V and 7 bases from J, with 23 bases between. This CDR3 is CASSSQTGRGPGEQYF. DNA of the CDR3: TGTGCCAGCAGTTCCCAAACAGGCCGCGGCCCTGGGGAGCAGTACTTC.

For the CDR3, the DNA is TGTGCCAGCAGCCCCCCCCCTCGGGGGGTCCTCTACCTCAATGAGCAGTTCTTC. Translated: CASSPPPRGVLYLNEQFF. The chain has TRBV3-1 (or the pseudogene TRBV3-2) and TRBJ2-1; TRBD2 aligns across 7 bases. Trimming took 4 bases from V and 6 from J; bases not matched to a gene: 18. The germline V gene encodes CDR1 LGHDT and CDR2 YNNKEL (reference sequence). The CDR3 has 18 amino acids.

This chain links TRBV2 with TRBJ1-3; tentative D call: TRBD1 (5 bases). This CDR3 spans 16 amino acids. V was shortened by 4 bases and J by 0 bases, with 13 bases between the two germline ends. In germline, CDR1 is SNHLY, CDR2 FYNNEI. CDR3 DNA sequence: TGTGCCAGCAGTGGACAGAAATTAGCCTCTGGAAACACCATATATTTT. As protein: CASSGQKLASGNTIYF.

This clone was recorded once. V and J are TRBV30 and TRBJ2-7; D unresolved. V dropped 4 bases and J dropped 0 bases, with 7 bases sitting between them. The V gene's germline CDR1 is GTSNPN and CDR2 SVGIG (reference sequence). The CDR3 is made up of 12 amino acids. The chain's CDR3 is CAWIGDSYEQYF. The CDR3 bases are TGTGCCTGGATAGGAGACTCCTACGAGCAGTACTTC.

This clone was counted a single time. The rearrangement links TRBV19 to TRBJ1-2; no clear D gene. Trimming pared 5 bases from V and 4 bases from J, leaving 17 bases between. This CDR3 has 15 amino acids. Germline CDR1 is LNHDA and CDR2 is SQIVND (reference sequence). CDR3 sequence (DNA): TGTGCCAGTAGTCCCCGGGAGGTGTTACCCTATGGCTACACCTTC. It translates to CASSPREVLPYGYTF.

J is TRBJ1-2 and V is TRBV28; maybe TRBD1 (5 bases). V lost 3 bases and J lost 6, with 17 bases in between. From germline, CDR1 is MDHEN and CDR2 SYDVKM. This CDR3 spans 15 amino acids. CDR3 protein: CASSFPGRDWNGYTF. CDR3 sequence (DNA): TGTGCCAGCAGTTTCCCCGGACGGGACTGGAATGGCTACACCTTC.